This TCR beta chain comes out of a study of blood T cell repertoires in COVID-19. Study as a whole: Samples taken during acute and convalescent COVID-19 were collected in the United States, Italy and Spain. T cells, B-cell-depleted T cells, or PBMCs supplied cDNA or gDNA.

The V gene end was trimmed by 5 bases and the J gene end by 2 bases; junction bases not matched to a gene: 9. Per germline, CDR1 SGHTA and CDR2 FQGTGA. The CDR3 is made up of 16 amino acids. Original handling: Amplified reference gene primers provided the basis for estimating nucleated cell counts. Clones were read by immunoSEQ multiplex PCR, and TCRdb kept only the in-frame ones, dropping some. For V, J and clone size, that table is used; D and trimming come from the DNA. Of about 210,000 clones listed, about 85% are singletons. The chain employs TRBV7-3 and TRBJ2-1; the match to TRBD2 covers 7 bases. This TCR was recovered from a woman at least 80 years old with acute or convalescent COVID-19. Sequencing used peripheral blood. Here the CDR3 reads CASSLRAAGAYNEQFF. The CDR3 DNA follows: TGTGCCAGCAGCCTCCGCGCGGCGGGAGCCTACAATGAGCAGTTCTTC.